The clone carrying this TCR beta chain was detected ten times or more. The target antigen is unknown. Hyperthyroidism of Graves' type that showed no ophthalmopathy progression within 18 months was stable. The diagnoses drew upon clinical symptoms, serum thyroxine and TRAb, thyroid ultrasound and orbital computed tomography. The data derive from a study of T cells in Graves' hyperthyroidism and ophthalmopathy. Turning to the study itself: Initial diagnosis, before any treatment, was when peripheral blood was collected.

RNA transcripts served as the template for amplifying TCR beta CDR3 regions. HTBI primers were used for first-round RT-PCR of the TCR CDR3. TCRdb re-analysed the multiplex PCR reads in MiXCR, keeping a single row per CDR3 protein. Of about 210,000 distinct CDR3 sequences listed, more than 15% were seen once; the top ten hold roughly 50%. Germline V CDR1 and CDR2: SGHAT, FQNNGV. This CDR3 has 16 amino acids. V was trimmed by 0 bases and J by 6 bases, leaving 17 bases between them. Study-level points and caveats: Ophthalmopathy could be told apart from stable hyperthyroidism with a 13 V-J model.

The sample taken for sequencing was blood. The rearrangement links TRBV11-2 to TRBJ1-1; D is possibly TRBD1 (5 bases). This sequence was found in a man aged 45-65 years with Graves' hyperthyroidism. CDR3 residues: CASSLDWPGLKAEAFF. In DNA, the CDR3 is TGTGCCAGCAGCTTAGATTGGCCGGGGCTGAAGGCTGAAGCTTTCTTT.